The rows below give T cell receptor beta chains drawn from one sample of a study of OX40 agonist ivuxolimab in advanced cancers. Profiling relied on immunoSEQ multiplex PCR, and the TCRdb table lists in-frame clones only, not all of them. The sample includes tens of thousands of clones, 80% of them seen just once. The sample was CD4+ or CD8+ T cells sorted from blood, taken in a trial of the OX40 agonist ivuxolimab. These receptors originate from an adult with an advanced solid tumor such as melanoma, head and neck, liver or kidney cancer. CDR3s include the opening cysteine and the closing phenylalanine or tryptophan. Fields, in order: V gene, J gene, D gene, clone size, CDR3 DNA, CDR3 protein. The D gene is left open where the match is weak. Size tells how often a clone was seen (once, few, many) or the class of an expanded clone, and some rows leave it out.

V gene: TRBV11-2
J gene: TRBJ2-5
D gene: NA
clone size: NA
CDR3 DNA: TGTGCCAGCAGTTTCCAGCGGGCCCAAGAGACCCAGTACTTC
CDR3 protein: CASSFQRAQETQYF

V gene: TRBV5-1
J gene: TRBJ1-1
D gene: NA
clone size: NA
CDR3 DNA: TGCGCCAGCAGCTCCAACAACGACAATGCTGAAGCTTTCTTT
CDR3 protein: CASSSNNDNAEAFF

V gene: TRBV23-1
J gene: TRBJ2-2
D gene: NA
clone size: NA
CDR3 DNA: TGCGCCAGCAGTCAGTCCCCCCTCCCACCTAACACCGGGGAGCTGTTTTTT
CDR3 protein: CASSQSPLPPNTGELFF

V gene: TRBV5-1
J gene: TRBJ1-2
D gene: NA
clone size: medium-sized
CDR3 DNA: TGCGCCAGCAGCTCGGCGGCCACTAACTATGGCTACACCTTC
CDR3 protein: CASSSAATNYGYTF

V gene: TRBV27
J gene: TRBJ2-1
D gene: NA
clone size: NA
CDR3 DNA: TGTGCCAGCAGTTCCGCCTCTACCGCAGTCGACAATGAGCAGTTCTTC
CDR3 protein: CASSSASTAVDNEQFF

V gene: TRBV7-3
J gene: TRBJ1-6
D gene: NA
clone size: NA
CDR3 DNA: TGTGCCAGCAGCTTATTACGGTCAGGGGATTCACCCCTCCACTTT
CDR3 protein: CASSLLRSGDSPLHF

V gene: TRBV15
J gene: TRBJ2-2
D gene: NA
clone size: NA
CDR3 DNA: TGTGCCACCAGCGGGTCAAAGAGCGATAACACCGGGGAGCTGTTTTTT
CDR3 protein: CATSGSKSDNTGELFF

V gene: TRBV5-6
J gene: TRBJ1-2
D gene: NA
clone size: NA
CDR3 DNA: TGTGCCAGCTGGACGGACGAGAGCTATAACTATGGCTACACCTTC
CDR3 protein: CASWTDESYNYGYTF

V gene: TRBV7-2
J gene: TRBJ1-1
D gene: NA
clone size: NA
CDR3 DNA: TGTGCCAGCAGCTTCCGTGTAGGTGTGAACACTGAAGCTTTCTTT
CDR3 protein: CASSFRVGVNTEAFF

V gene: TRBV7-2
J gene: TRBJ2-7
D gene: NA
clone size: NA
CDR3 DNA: TGTGCCAGCAGCCCATCCTACGAGCAGTACTTC
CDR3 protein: CASSPSYEQYF

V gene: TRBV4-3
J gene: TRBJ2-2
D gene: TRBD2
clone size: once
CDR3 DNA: TGCGCCAGCAGCACTAGCGGGAGTGCCGGGGAGCTGTTTTTT
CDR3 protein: CASSTSGSAGELFF

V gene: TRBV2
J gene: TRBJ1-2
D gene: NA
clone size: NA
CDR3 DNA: TGTGCCAGCAGTGAGAGCAGTAACTATGGCTACACCTTC
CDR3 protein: CASSESSNYGYTF

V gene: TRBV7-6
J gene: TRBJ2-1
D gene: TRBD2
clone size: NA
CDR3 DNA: TGTGCCAGCAGCTCGACGGGACTACCGAATGAGCAGTTCTTC
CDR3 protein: CASSSTGLPNEQFF

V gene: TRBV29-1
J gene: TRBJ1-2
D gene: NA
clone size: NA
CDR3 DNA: TGCAGCGTTGAAGATCTGTTTTCTGGCTACACCTTC
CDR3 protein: CSVEDLFSGYTF

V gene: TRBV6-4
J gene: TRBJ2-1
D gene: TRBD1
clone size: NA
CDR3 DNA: TGTGCCAGCAGCTCACAGGGGGGCTTGAATGAGCAGTTCTTC
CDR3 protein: CASSSQGGLNEQFF

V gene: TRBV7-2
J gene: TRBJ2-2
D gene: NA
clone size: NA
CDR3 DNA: TGTGCCAGCAGTACAGGGAACACCGGGGAGCTGTTTTTT
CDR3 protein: CASSTGNTGELFF

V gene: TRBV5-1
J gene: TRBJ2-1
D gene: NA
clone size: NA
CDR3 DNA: TGCGCCAGCAGCTTGGAGCCCAACCTATACAATGAGCAGTTCTTC
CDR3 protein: CASSLEPNLYNEQFF

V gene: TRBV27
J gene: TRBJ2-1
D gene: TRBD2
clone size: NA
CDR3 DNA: TGTGCCAGCAGTCGGACCTCTAGCGGGAGGTTCAATGAGCAGTTCTTC
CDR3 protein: CASSRTSSGRFNEQFF

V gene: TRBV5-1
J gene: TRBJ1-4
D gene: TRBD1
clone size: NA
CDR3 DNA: TGCGCCAGCAGCCAACAGGGGGCCGGGGCTAATGAAAAACTGTTTTTT
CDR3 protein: CASSQQGAGANEKLFF

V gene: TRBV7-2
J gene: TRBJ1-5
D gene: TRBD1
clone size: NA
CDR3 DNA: TGTGCCAGCAGCGCCGACAGGGGTCAGCCCCAGCATTTT
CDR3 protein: CASSADRGQPQHF

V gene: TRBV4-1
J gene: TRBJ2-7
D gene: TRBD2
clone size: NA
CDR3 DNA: TGCGCCAGCAGCCCCGGCAGCGGGGGTAACTACGAGCAGTACTTC
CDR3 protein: CASSPGSGGNYEQYF

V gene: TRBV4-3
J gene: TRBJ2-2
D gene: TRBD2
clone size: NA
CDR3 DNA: TGCGCCAGCAGCCCCGGGGGGGGCAGGAACACCGGGGAGCTGTTTTTT
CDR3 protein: CASSPGGGRNTGELFF

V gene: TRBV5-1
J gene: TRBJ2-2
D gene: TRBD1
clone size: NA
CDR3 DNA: TGCGCCAGCAGCCTACAGGGGGCCAGCACCGGGGAGCTGTTTTTT
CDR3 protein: CASSLQGASTGELFF

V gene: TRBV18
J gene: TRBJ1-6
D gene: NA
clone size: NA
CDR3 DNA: TGTGCCAGCTCACCACAACAGGGAAGACCTTCACCCCTCCACTTT
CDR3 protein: CASSPQQGRPSPLHF

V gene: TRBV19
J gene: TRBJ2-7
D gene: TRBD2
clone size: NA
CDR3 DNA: TGTGCCAGTAGTAAGGCGGATACTAGCGGCCTACGTGAGCAGTACTTC
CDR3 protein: CASSKADTSGLREQYF

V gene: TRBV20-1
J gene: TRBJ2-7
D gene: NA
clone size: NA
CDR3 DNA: TGCAGTGTAGGGATCGAGCAGTACTTC
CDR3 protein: CSVGIEQYF

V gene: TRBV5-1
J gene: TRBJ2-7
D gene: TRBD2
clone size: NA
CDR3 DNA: TGCGCCAGCAGCCCTAGCGGGGGGAACTACGAGCAGTACTTC
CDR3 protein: CASSPSGGNYEQYF

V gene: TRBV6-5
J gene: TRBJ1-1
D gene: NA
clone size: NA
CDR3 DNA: TGTGCCAGCAGTAAACCAACAGGCCATGGAGCTTTCTTT
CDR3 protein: CASSKPTGHGAFF

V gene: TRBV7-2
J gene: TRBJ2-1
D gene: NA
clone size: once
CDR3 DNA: TGTGCCAGCACCGCAACAATCTCCTACAATGAGCAGTTCTTC
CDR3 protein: CASTATISYNEQFF

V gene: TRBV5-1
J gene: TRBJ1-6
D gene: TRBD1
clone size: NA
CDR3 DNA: TGCGCCAGCAGCCGGACCCGGGACAGGCTAAATTCACCCCTCCACTTT
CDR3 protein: CASSRTRDRLNSPLHF

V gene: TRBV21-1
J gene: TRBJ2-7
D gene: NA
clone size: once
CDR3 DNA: TGTGCCAGCAGCAAAGAAGGAGGGAACGAGCAGTACTTC
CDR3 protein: CASSKEGGNEQYF

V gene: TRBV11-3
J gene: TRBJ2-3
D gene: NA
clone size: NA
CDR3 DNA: TGTGCCAGCAGCTTAGGGGCTAGCACAGATACGCAGTATTTT
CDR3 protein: CASSLGASTDTQYF

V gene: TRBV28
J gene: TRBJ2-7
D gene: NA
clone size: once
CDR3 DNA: TGTGCCAGCAGTTTAGGGCAGGGTTCCAACGAGCAGTACTTC
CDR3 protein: CASSLGQGSNEQYF